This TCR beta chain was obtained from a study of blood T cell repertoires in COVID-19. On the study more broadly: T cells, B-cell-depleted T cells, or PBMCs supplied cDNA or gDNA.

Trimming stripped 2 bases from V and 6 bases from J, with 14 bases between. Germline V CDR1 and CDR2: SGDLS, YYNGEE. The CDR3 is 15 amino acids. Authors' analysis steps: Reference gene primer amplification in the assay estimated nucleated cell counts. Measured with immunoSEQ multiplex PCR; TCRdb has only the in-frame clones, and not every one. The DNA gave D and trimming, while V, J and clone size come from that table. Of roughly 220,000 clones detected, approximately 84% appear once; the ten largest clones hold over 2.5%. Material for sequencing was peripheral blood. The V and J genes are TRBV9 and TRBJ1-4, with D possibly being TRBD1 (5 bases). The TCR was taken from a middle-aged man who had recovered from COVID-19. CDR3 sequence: CASSVSGVGDEKLFF. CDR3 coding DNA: TGTGCCAGCAGCGTTTCGGGGGTAGGAGATGAAAAACTGTTTTTT.